Listed below are T cell receptor beta chains from one sample, sequenced in a study of immune cell composition in non-small cell lung cancer. Clones were read by immunoSEQ multiplex PCR, and TCRdb kept only the in-frame ones, dropping some. The data contain about 4,600 clones, approximately 80% of them singletons. What was sequenced was lung tumor tissue. The receptors were sampled from a human donor with non-small cell lung cancer. CDR3s include the opening cysteine and the closing phenylalanine or tryptophan. D genes are given only for firm matches. Size values are once, few and many counts, or a class for expanded clones, and some rows have none.

TRBJ1-1	TRBV19	.	.	TGTGCCAGTAGTTTCTTGGGCGACACTGAAGCTTTCTTT	CASSFLGDTEAFF
TRBJ2-7	TRBV6-5	TRBD1	few	TGTGCCAGCAGTTTGACAGGGGGATCCTACGAGCAGTACTTC	CASSLTGGSYEQYF
TRBJ1-5	TRBV19	TRBD1	.	TGTGCCAGTGTATCGGGACAGGGGGCGAGTCAGCCCCAGCATTTT	CASVSGQGASQPQHF
TRBJ1-2	TRBV27	TRBD1	medium-sized	TGTGCCAGCGGCCCAAGGACAGGGGGCATCTATGGCTACACCTTC	CASGPRTGGIYGYTF
TRBJ1-3	TRBV2	.	.	TGTGCCAGCAGTGAAGGGGAGGCACACTCTGGAAACACCATATATTTT	CASSEGEAHSGNTIYF
TRBJ2-2	TRBV27	TRBD2	.	TGTGCCAGCAGTACCCTCCTTTCTAGCGGGGGGCACAACACCGGGGAGCTGTTTTTT	CASSTLLSSGGHNTGELFF
TRBJ1-1	TRBV5-1	TRBD1	.	TGCGCCAGCAGCGTAACCGGGACAGGGGCCACTGAAGCTTTCTTT	CASSVTGTGATEAFF
TRBJ1-2	TRBV19	.	.	TGTGCCAGTAGTATACGACGGGGGACCGTTAACTATGGCTACACCTTC	CASSIRRGTVNYGYTF
TRBJ1-1	TRBV5-4	.	.	TGTGCCAGCAGCTTTCGAGGAATTGTGAACACTGAAGCTTTCTTT	CASSFRGIVNTEAFF
TRBJ1-1	TRBV19	TRBD1	few	TGTGCCAGTAGTCTTACGACAGGGTACACTGAAGCTTTCTTT	CASSLTTGYTEAFF
TRBJ2-7	TRBV7-2	TRBD2	.	TGTGCCAGCACTACGGGGGGGTTCTCGTACGAGCAGTACTTC	CASTTGGFSYEQYF
TRBJ1-5	TRBV4-2	.	.	TGTGCCAGCAGCCAAGTCAGGGAAAGCAATCAGCCCCAGCATTTT	CASSQVRESNQPQHF
TRBJ1-1	TRBV11-2	.	.	TGTGCCAGCAGCTCAAGGCGTCAGGGTAGTTTGGCTGAAGCTTTCTTT	CASSSRRQGSLAEAFF
TRBJ1-2	TRBV18	.	.	TGTGCCAGCTCACAAGGGGCTAACTATGGCTACACCTTC	CASSQGANYGYTF
TRBJ1-1	TRBV5-1	.	.	TGCGCCAGCAGCTCGGGATCTAACACTGAAGCTTTCTTT	CASSSGSNTEAFF
TRBJ2-1	TRBV6-1	.	.	TGTGCCAGCATGGCCGGGAGCCCCTACAATGAGCAGTTCTTC	CASMAGSPYNEQFF
TRBJ2-1	TRBV6-1	.	few	TGTGCCAGCAGTGTAGGGGGTGTCCCCTACAATGAGCAGTTCTTC	CASSVGGVPYNEQFF
TRBJ2-7	TRBV7-9	TRBD1	.	TGTGCCAGCAGCCCGGACAGGGTCCCCCTCTACGAGCAGTACTTC	CASSPDRVPLYEQYF
TRBJ2-7	TRBV29-1	TRBD1	.	TGCAGCTACGGACAGGTTGGAGAGCAGTACTTC	CSYGQVGEQYF
TRBJ2-1	TRBV18	TRBD2	.	TGTGCCAGCTCACCCCCAGGACTAGCGGGTGTCACACGGGAGCAGTTCTTC	CASSPPGLAGVTREQFF
TRBJ1-6	TRBV7-2	.	.	TGTGCCAGCAGCTTAAGACAAAATAATTCACCCCTCCACTTT	CASSLRQNNSPLHF
TRBJ2-7	TRBV6-5	TRBD2	.	TGTGCCAGCAGTTACGCGGCGGGGGGATACGAGCAGTACTTC	CASSYAAGGYEQYF
TRBJ2-4	TRBV7-9	TRBD1	.	TGTGCCAGCAGCTCACCTCCGGGACAGGGGAAAAACATTCAGTACTTC	CASSSPPGQGKNIQYF
TRBJ1-2	TRBV2	.	few	TGTGCCAGCTTTCTACAGGGAGGCTACACCTTC	CASFLQGGYTF
TRBJ2-5	TRBV5-4	.	.	TGTGCCAGCAGCCCGAGACAGACCGTAGGTCAAGAGACCCAGTACTTC	CASSPRQTVGQETQYF
TRBJ1-4	TRBV30	.	once	TGTGCCTGGAGTGTACAGGCAAGTGAAAAACTGTTTTTT	CAWSVQASEKLFF
TRBJ2-7	TRBV5-1	.	once	TGCGCCAGCAGCTTGACCTTTGTTGGCGGGTTCCTCCGGGAGCAGTACTTC	CASSLTFVGGFLREQYF
TRBJ2-7	TRBV21-1	.	.	TGTGCCAGCAGCACTGGACAGGGAGTGTCCTACGAGCAGTACTTC	CASSTGQGVSYEQYF
TRBJ2-1	TRBV7-9	TRBD2	once	TGTGCCAGCAATAACCGGACTAGCAAGGGCAATGAGCAGTTCTTC	CASNNRTSKGNEQFF
TRBJ1-2	TRBV14	.	.	TGTGCCAGCAGCCCTAGTTACGGCGTCTATGGCTACACCTTC	CASSPSYGVYGYTF
TRBJ2-5	TRBV9	TRBD2	.	TGTGCCAGCAGCGCTTTGGCGGGGGGGATTAACCAAGAGACCCAGTACTTC	CASSALAGGINQETQYF
TRBJ2-3	TRBV4-2	TRBD2	.	TGTGCCAGCAGCCAACCGGGACTAGCGGTCTCAGATACGCAGTATTTT	CASSQPGLAVSDTQYF
TRBJ2-1	TRBV5-4	TRBD2	.	TGTGCCAGCAGCTTGAGAATTGGACTAGCGGGCAATGAGCAGTTCTTC	CASSLRIGLAGNEQFF
TRBJ2-7	TRBV6-5	TRBD1	few	TGTGCCAGCAGTCCCCCAGGGACAGGGTTCTACGAGCAGTACTTC	CASSPPGTGFYEQYF
TRBJ1-1	TRBV28	TRBD1	.	TGTGCCAGCAGTCTTTACGGGACAGGGACTTTCTTT	CASSLYGTGTFF
TRBJ2-3	TRBV7-2	.	.	TGTGCCAGCAGCTTAGGGGAAACTAGCTACACAGATACGCAGTATTTT	CASSLGETSYTDTQYF
TRBJ2-5	TRBV7-9	TRBD2	.	TGTGCCAGCAGCTTAGCGAGCGGGGTGGGGGAGACCCAGTACTTC	CASSLASGVGETQYF
TRBJ2-1	TRBV11-3	TRBD1	.	TGTGCCAGCAGCTCCGGGACAGGGGGAACCTACAATGAGCAGTTCTTC	CASSSGTGGTYNEQFF
TRBJ2-1	TRBV9	.	.	TGTGCCAGCAGCGCCCTGGGGACTCTTCAAAATGAGCAGTTCTTC	CASSALGTLQNEQFF
TRBJ2-1	TRBV5-4	TRBD1	.	TGTGCCAGCAGTCAGGACAGGGATGCCTACAATGAGCAGTTCTTC	CASSQDRDAYNEQFF
TRBJ2-5	TRBV6-1	TRBD2	.	TGTGCCAGCAGTGAAGCGTCTAGCGGGAGAGAGACCCAGTACTTC	CASSEASSGRETQYF
TRBJ2-3	TRBV5-4	.	.	TGTGCCTCCCATGAGGGTTCTCGCACAGATACGCAGTATTTT	CASHEGSRTDTQYF
TRBJ1-3	TRBV5-1	.	large	TGCGCCAGCAGCTTTAACTCTGGAAACACCATATATTTT	CASSFNSGNTIYF
TRBJ2-7	TRBV7-8	TRBD2	few	TGTGCCAGCAGCTTACACTCGGGAACCCGAGCGGGGTCCTACGAGCAGTACTTC	CASSLHSGTRAGSYEQYF
TRBJ1-4	TRBV5-1	.	few	TGCGCCAGCAGCTTGGACAGGGTTCAGGAAAAACTGTTTTTT	CASSLDRVQEKLFF
TRBJ1-2	TRBV2	TRBD1	once	TGTGCCAGCAGTCCCAGGGGGCCAGGGGCTACTAACTATGGCTACACCTTC	CASSPRGPGATNYGYTF